Listed here are 24 T cell receptor beta chains from one sample, sequenced in a study of PD-L1 blockade in urothelial cancer. Profiled with immunoSEQ multiplex PCR; TCRdb holds only in-frame clones, not every one. The sample gives approximately 90,000 clones, 65% to 85% of which show up once; over 2% is in the top ten. Time point denoted: pretreatment peripheral blood. The sample consisted of PBMCs, taken around atezolizumab (anti-PD-L1) treatment. The receptors shown here come from a man between 60 and 75 years old with urothelial cancer.

The gene calls are TRBV7-2 and TRBJ2-7; D may be TRBD2 (6 bases). The CDR3 is 15 amino acids. The V end lost 1 base, the J end lost 2 bases, and 12 bases lay between the germline ends. Germline loops: CDR1 SGHTA, CDR2 FQGNSA. CDR3 loop: CASSLEGGGAYEQYF. CDR3 nucleotide sequence: TGTGCCAGCAGCTTAGAGGGCGGAGGGGCCTACGAGCAGTACTTC.

The rearrangement links TRBV9 to TRBJ2-1; D might be TRBD1 (6 bases). V dropped 3 bases and J dropped 8 bases, with 21 bases sitting between them. This CDR3 has 16 amino acids. Germline values: CDR1 SGDLS, CDR2 YYNGEE. The CDR3 DNA reads as TGTGCCAGCAGCGGCCGGGACAATCCCTATTTGGATGAGCAGTTCTTC. It codes for CASSGRDNPYLDEQFF.

The V gene is TRBV5-6, the J gene TRBJ1-5; 8 bases map to TRBD1. The CDR3 is made up of 14 amino acids. Germline V lookup: CDR1 SGHDT, CDR2 YYEEEE. The J segment lost 4 bases and the V segment lost 3 bases, leaving 3 bases of the junction unmatched. CDR3 region: CASSYGTGNQPQHF. CDR3 nucleotides: TGTGCCAGCAGCTACGGGACAGGTAATCAGCCCCAGCATTTT.

The gene calls are TRBV19 and TRBJ1-2; 10 nucleotides align to TRBD1. CDR3 length equals 15 residues. Trimming cost V 3 bases and J 4 bases; bases outside gene matches: 5. CDR1 and CDR2 from the germline V gene are LNHDA and SQIVND (reference sequence). The CDR3 DNA is TGTGCCAGTAGTATGACAGGGGGCCTTCTCTATGGCTACACCTTC. This encodes CASSMTGGLLYGYTF.

This clone came up once. This chain uses TRBV19 with TRBJ1-1; a possible D gene is TRBD1 (6 bases). Germline-derived CDR1 and CDR2 are LNHDA and SQIVND (reference sequence). The germline V and J ends were trimmed by 5 bases and 6 bases, with 16 bases remaining between them. The CDR3 spans 14 residues. The CDR3 DNA reads TGTGCCAGTAGTGATTCAGGGGTTGGGGCTGAAGCTTTCTTT. It codes for CASSDSGVGAEAFF.

V gene TRBV9 combines with J gene TRBJ2-1; no reliable D call. V was clipped by 0 bases and J by 5 bases, with 9 bases between them. The CDR3 is made up of 14 amino acids. In germline, CDR1 is SGDLS, CDR2 YYNGEE. CDR3 in amino acids: CASSVGRANNEQFF. As DNA, the CDR3 is TGTGCCAGCAGCGTAGGTAGAGCGAACAATGAGCAGTTCTTC. The full variable domain, with the rest looked up from reference TRBV9 and TRBJ2-1, is DSGVTQTPKHLITATGQRVTLRCSPRSGDLSVYWYQQSLDQGLQFLIQYYNGEERAKGNILERFSAQQFPDLHSELNLSSLELGDSALYFCASSVGRANNEQFFGPGTRLTVL.

This clone was detected only a few times. The J gene is TRBJ2-1, the V gene TRBV4-3; 8 positions match TRBD2. Germline V gives CDR1 LGHNA, CDR2 YSLEER. V lost 0 bases to trimming and J lost 7 bases; unmatched junction nucleotides: 8. The CDR3 sequence is 16 residues long. CDR3 protein: CASSQDKLAASNEQFF. As DNA, the CDR3 is TGCGCCAGCAGCCAAGATAAACTAGCGGCCTCAAATGAGCAGTTCTTC.

The chain employs TRBV12-5 and TRBJ2-5, with TRBD1 as a possible D gene (6 bases). The CDR3 runs to 15 residues. V shed 7 bases and J shed 5 bases, with 20 bases lying between them. CDR1 is LGHNT and CDR2 is FRNRAP in the germline V gene. CDR3 residues: CASVPRVGAWETQYF. CDR3 nucleotide sequence: TGTGCTAGTGTTCCCCGGGTGGGGGCATGGGAGACCCAGTACTTC.

J is TRBJ2-1 and V is TRBV6-6; D not certain. Germline CDR1 is MNHNY and CDR2 is SVGAGI (reference sequence). This CDR3 has 14 amino acids. V was pared by 6 bases and J by 0 bases, with 9 bases between. The CDR3 reads CASRIHSSYNEQFF. CDR3 nucleotide sequence: TGTGCCAGCAGGATCCATAGCTCCTACAATGAGCAGTTCTTC.

The sample holds one count of this clone. The chain is built from TRBV11-2 and TRBJ2-7; 12 bases agree with TRBD2. The V and J ends lost 4 bases and 6 bases, in that order; junction bases with no gene match: 7. The V gene's germline CDR1 is SGHAT and CDR2 FQNNGV. The CDR3 is 15 residues long. Here the CDR3 reads CASSSGLAGYREQYF. The CDR3 DNA is TGTGCCAGCAGCTCAGGACTAGCGGGATACCGCGAGCAGTACTTC.

This rearrangement joins TRBV19 to TRBJ2-7; no clear D gene. V shed 5 bases and J shed 0 bases, with 11 bases lying between them. The CDR3 consists of 14 residues. Germline V gene lookup returns CDR1 LNHDA and CDR2 SQIVND (reference sequence). DNA of the CDR3: TGTGCCAGTAGTTACGGAGACCTCTCCTACGAGCAGTACTTC. The encoded protein is CASSYGDLSYEQYF.

The V call is TRBV6-5, the J call TRBJ2-1; 10 bases agree with TRBD2. V dropped 5 bases and J dropped 7; count of bases not matched to a gene: 5. Germline assignment: CDR1 MNHEY and CDR2 SVGAGI. The length of the CDR3 is 14 residues. DNA for the CDR3: TGTGCCAGCAGTAGCGGGGGGGCCGGGAATGAGCAGTTCTTC. It specifies CASSSGGAGNEQFF.

The chain employs TRBV6-1 and TRBJ1-4; D gene uncertain. This CDR3 spans 14 amino acids. Trimming took 7 bases from V and 6 from J, leaving 15 bases between them. Per the germline V gene, CDR1 is MNHNS and CDR2 is SASEGT. The CDR3 nucleotides read TGTGCCAGCAACGACGATCGCGGGGATGAAAAACTGTTTTTT. Translating it yields CASNDDRGDEKLFF.

This sequence joins TRBV19 and TRBJ2-2; D unclear. Germline CDR1 LNHDA, CDR2 SQIVND (reference sequence). Deletions cut 7 bases from V and 2 bases from J, with 14 bases between. The CDR3 covers 15 residues. CDR3 protein: CASNGRGFNTGELFF. CDR3 nucleotide sequence: TGTGCCAGTAATGGCCGAGGATTCAACACCGGGGAGCTGTTTTTT.

The genes are TRBV29-1 and TRBJ2-7; weak D call: TRBD2 (5 bases). Germline-derived CDR1 and CDR2 are SQVTM and ANQGSEA. V was pared by 0 bases and J by 5 bases, with 14 bases between. The CDR3 has 14 residues. CDR3 in amino acids: CSVEDTGVAHEQYF. The DNA for the CDR3 is TGCAGCGTTGAAGATACCGGGGTGGCCCACGAGCAGTACTTC.

The chain joins TRBV29-1 to TRBJ2-2, with 9 nucleotides matching TRBD1. In germline, CDR1 is SQVTM, CDR2 ANQGSEA. This CDR3 has 17 amino acids. Unmatched junction bases numbered 12, after V lost 4 bases and J lost 3 bases. The CDR3 region is CSVVPPPGQGDTGELFF. CDR3 coding DNA: TGCAGCGTTGTTCCGCCGCCGGGACAGGGCGACACCGGGGAGCTGTTTTTT.

The V call is TRBV4-1, the J call TRBJ2-2, with D possibly TRBD1 on 5 matching bases. Germline assignment: CDR1 MGHRA and CDR2 YSYEKL. This CDR3 comprises 15 residues. Trimming removed 2 bases from V and 1 base from J, with 8 bases in between. CDR3 region: CASSQYTGNTGELFF. The CDR3 DNA follows: TGCGCCAGCAGCCAATACACAGGGAACACCGGGGAGCTGTTTTTT.

This clone was recorded only once. The DNA for the CDR3 is TGTGCCAGCAGCTTAGACAGGGGCAACTATGGCTACACCTTC. Its protein is CASSLDRGNYGYTF. J is TRBJ1-2 and V is TRBV7-2; 7 positions match TRBD1. V lost 1 base and J lost 2; bases outside the gene matches: 1. This CDR3 is built from 14 residues. Germline CDR1 is SGHTA and CDR2 is FQGNSA.

This chain connects TRBV5-5 to TRBJ2-2; 9 bases map to TRBD1. After removal of 3 bases from V and 6 bases from J, the junction contained 3 bases not matched to a gene. CDR1 is SGHKS and CDR2 is YYEKEE in the germline V gene (reference sequence). This CDR3 has 14 amino acids. The CDR3 sequence: CASSSRDRAGELFF. In nucleotides, the CDR3 is TGTGCCAGCAGCTCCCGGGACAGGGCCGGGGAGCTGTTTTTT.

The CDR3, as DNA: TGTGCCAGCAGCTCCGCTTCCGGTCTTTATGGCTACACCTTC. Its protein product is CASSSASGLYGYTF. The V gene is TRBV5-5, the J gene TRBJ1-2; D ambiguous. From germline, CDR1 is SGHKS and CDR2 YYEKEE (reference sequence). V was clipped by 3 bases and J by 5 bases, with 14 bases between them. The CDR3 runs 14 residues.

V gene TRBV5-1 combines with J gene TRBJ2-1; 8 bases map to TRBD2. This CDR3 spans 16 amino acids. Trimming cost V 4 bases and J 8 bases; bases outside gene matches: 14. Germline assignment: CDR1 SGHRS and CDR2 YFSETQ. CDR3 loop: CASSKLAATNTDEQFF. For the CDR3, the DNA is TGCGCCAGCAGCAAACTAGCGGCCACGAACACCGATGAGCAGTTCTTC.

The chain couples TRBV4-2 to TRBJ1-4; 7 bases agree with TRBD1. After removal of 1 base from V and 3 bases from J, the junction contained 8 bases not matched to a gene. This CDR3 spans 17 amino acids. Germline V lookup: CDR1 LGHNA, CDR2 YNFKEQ. The DNA of the CDR3 is TGTGCCAGCAGCCAAGGCGCACAGGGGCGGCCTAATGAAAAACTGTTTTTT. It yields the protein CASSQGAQGRPNEKLFF.

The chain couples TRBV7-2 to TRBJ2-1, with D uncertain. Germline CDR1 is SGHTA and CDR2 is FQGNSA. The ends were cut back, 7 bases at V and 5 bases at J, with 18 bases in the middle. This CDR3 is 15 amino acids long. The CDR3 loop is CASTTLRLSDNEQFF. DNA of the CDR3: TGTGCCAGCACCACACTCCGATTGAGCGACAATGAGCAGTTCTTC.

This sequence joins TRBV23-1 and TRBJ1-5; 12 bases agree with TRBD1. TRBV23-1 is known as an ORF, though its function is uncertain. The CDR3 totals 20 residues. Unmatched junction bases numbered 18, after V lost 4 bases and J lost 5 bases. The CDR3 spells CASSLPGQGARSMGDQPQHF. The CDR3 bases are TGCGCCAGCAGTCTCCCGGGACAGGGGGCGAGAAGTATGGGTGATCAGCCCCAGCATTTT.